The 8 T cell receptor beta chains given below trace back to one sample, sequenced in a study of persistence of HIV-infected CD4 T cells. The libraries were made with immunoSEQ version 4 in survey mode. Data came from immunoSEQ multiplex PCR; TCRdb stores just in-frame clones and leaves some out. The sample shows about 43,000 clones, 75% to 80% of them seen only once. The stimulus was an HIV-1 Gag 15-mer peptide pool, 1 ug/peptide/mL. Memory cells lacking CD40L and CD69 with high CD45RO were sorted. No antigen has been assigned to these receptors. The input for sequencing was CD4+ T cells sorted from PBMCs after roughly 18-hour stimulation, taken from a patient who received antiretroviral therapy. These receptors were taken from an adult man with HIV who was CMV-seropositive.

A few counts support this clone. The rearrangement joins TRBV27 to TRBJ2-7; 13 bases align to TRBD2. J gave up 0 bases and V 5 bases, and 7 bases lay outside the gene matches. Germline V lookup: CDR1 MNHEY, CDR2 SMNVEV (reference sequence). CDR3 length: 17 amino acids. In nucleotides, the CDR3 is TGTGCCAGCAGTCGATCGGGACTAGCGGGGACCTCCTACGAGCAGTACTTC. Translated, it gives CASSRSGLAGTSYEQYF.

Judged by abundance, this clone is medium-sized. The chain is built from TRBV6-5 and TRBJ2-1; 10 nucleotides align to TRBD2. J lost 14 bases, V lost 6 bases, and 4 bases had no gene match. This CDR3 has 11 amino acids. Looked up from germline, CDR1 is MNHEY and CDR2 is SVGAGI. CDR3 loop: CASSSGTSEFF. For the CDR3, the DNA is TGTGCCAGCAGCTCCGGGACTAGCGAGTTCTTC.

The V gene is TRBV27, the J gene TRBJ1-1; 8 nucleotides align to TRBD1. The V gene end was trimmed by 2 bases and the J gene end by 5 bases; junction bases not matched to a gene: 4. The CDR3 extends over 14 amino acids. Germline V gene data show CDR1 as MNHEY and CDR2 as SMNVEV (reference sequence). This CDR3 reads CASSLQGARTEAFF. The CDR3 DNA is TGTGCCAGCAGTTTACAGGGGGCGCGAACTGAAGCTTTCTTT.

The chain has TRBV18 and TRBJ1-2; D possibly corresponds to TRBD1 (5 bases). The germline V and J ends were trimmed by 4 bases and 7 bases, with 13 bases remaining between them. The germline V gene encodes CDR1 KGHSH and CDR2 LQKENI. This CDR3 comprises 13 residues. The CDR3 DNA reads TGTGCCAGCTCACACGGGGGTGAGGGTGGCTACACCTTC. Translating it yields CASSHGGEGGYTF.

This clone came up once. This chain connects TRBV30 to TRBJ1-6; D might be TRBD1 (6 bases). Germline lookup yields CDR1 GTSNPN and CDR2 SVGIG (reference sequence). The CDR3 totals 14 residues. The V end was cut by 3 bases, the J end by 10 bases, with 16 bases between. The CDR3 DNA sequence: TGTGCCTGGAGGAACGGGGGCGCGCAATCACCCCTCCACTTT. Its translation is CAWRNGGAQSPLHF.

This clone has only a few counts. The sample contains more than one DNA sequence encoding this CDR3. The chain combines TRBV18 with TRBJ1-5; no clear D. CDR1 and CDR2 from the germline V gene are KGHSH and LQKENI. The CDR3 is 14 amino acids. The ends were cut back, 1 base at V and 4 bases at J, with 8 bases in the middle. This chain's CDR3 is CASSPLDGNQPQHF. Here the CDR3 DNA reads TGTGCCAGCTCACCACTCGACGGTAATCAGCCCCAGCATTTT.

The rearrangement links TRBV5-1 to TRBJ1-3, with D possibly TRBD1 on 5 matching bases. The CDR3 is 16 amino acids. Germline loops: CDR1 SGHRS, CDR2 YFSETQ. V was clipped by 2 bases and J by 0 bases, with 12 bases between them. CDR3 region: CASSFNTGGSGNTIYF. CDR3 coding DNA: TGCGCCAGCAGCTTTAATACGGGGGGCTCTGGAAACACCATATATTTT.

The chain uses TRBV19 and TRBJ1-6; D unclear. V dropped 9 bases and J dropped 3 bases, with 15 bases sitting between them. The CDR3 contains 15 residues. CDR1 is LNHDA, CDR2 SQIVND, per germline (reference sequence). CDR3: CASRVLSNYNSPLHF. CDR3 bases: TGTGCCAGCCGCGTCCTGTCAAACTATAATTCACCCCTCCACTTT.